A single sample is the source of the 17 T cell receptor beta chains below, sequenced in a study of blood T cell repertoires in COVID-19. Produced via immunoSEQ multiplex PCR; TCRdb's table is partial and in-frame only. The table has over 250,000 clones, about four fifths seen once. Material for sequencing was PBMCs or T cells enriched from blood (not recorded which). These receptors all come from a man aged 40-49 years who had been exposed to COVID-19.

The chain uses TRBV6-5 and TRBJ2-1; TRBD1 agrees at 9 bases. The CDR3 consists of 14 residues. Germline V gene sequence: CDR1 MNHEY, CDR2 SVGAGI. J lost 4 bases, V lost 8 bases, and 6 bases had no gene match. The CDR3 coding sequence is TGTGCCAGCTGGCGACAGGGGGTGTACAATGAGCAGTTCTTC. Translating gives CASWRQGVYNEQFF.

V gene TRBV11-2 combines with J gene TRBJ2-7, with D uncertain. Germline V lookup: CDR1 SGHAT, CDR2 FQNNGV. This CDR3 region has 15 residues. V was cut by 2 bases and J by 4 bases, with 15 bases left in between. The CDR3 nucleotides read TGTGCCAGCAGCTTAAATAGAGGCCGGATTTACGAGCAGTACTTC. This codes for CASSLNRGRIYEQYF.

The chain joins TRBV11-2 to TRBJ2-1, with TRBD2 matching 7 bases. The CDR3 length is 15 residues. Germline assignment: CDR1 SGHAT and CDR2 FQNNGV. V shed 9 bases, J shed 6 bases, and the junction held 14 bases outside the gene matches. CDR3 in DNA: TGTGCCAGTGGAAGAGGGAGGGCCTCGGGCAATGAGCAGTTCTTC. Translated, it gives CASGRGRASGNEQFF.

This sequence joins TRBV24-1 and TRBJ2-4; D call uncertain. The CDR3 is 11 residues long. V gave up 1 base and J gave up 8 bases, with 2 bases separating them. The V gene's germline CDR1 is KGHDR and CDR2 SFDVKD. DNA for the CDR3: TGTGCCACCAGTGATTTCGACATTCAGTACTTC. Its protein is CATSDFDIQYF.

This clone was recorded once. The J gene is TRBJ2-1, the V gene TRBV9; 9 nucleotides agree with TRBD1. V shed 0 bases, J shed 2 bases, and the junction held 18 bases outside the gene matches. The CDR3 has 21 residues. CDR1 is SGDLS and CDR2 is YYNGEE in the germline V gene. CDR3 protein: CASSVGLGGTGSFKTYNEQFF. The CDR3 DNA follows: TGTGCCAGCAGCGTAGGCCTTGGGGGGACAGGGTCTTTTAAAACCTACAATGAGCAGTTCTTC.

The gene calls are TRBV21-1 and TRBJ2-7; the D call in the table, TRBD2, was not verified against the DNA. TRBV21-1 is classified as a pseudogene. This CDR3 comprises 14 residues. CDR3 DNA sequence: TGTGCCAGTGAAAAACCGGGAGGCTCCTACGAGCAGTACTTC. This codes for CASEKPGGSYEQYF.

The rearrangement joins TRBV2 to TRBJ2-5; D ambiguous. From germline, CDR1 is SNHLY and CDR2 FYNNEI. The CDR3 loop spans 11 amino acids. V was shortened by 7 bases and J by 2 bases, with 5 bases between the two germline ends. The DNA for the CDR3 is TGTGCCAGCAACCTACAAGAGACCCAGTACTTC. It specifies CASNLQETQYF.

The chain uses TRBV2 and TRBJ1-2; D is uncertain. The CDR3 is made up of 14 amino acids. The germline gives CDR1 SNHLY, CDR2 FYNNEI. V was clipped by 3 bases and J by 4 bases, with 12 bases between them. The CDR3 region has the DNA TGTGCCAGCAGTGAGTCTGGGAGAGGCTATGGCTACACCTTC. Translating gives CASSESGRGYGYTF. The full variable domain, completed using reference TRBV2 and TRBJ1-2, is EPEVTQTPSHQVTQMGQEVILRCVPISNHLYFYWYRQILGQKVEFLVSFYNNEISEKSEIFDDQFSVERPDGSNFTLKIRSTKLEDSAMYFCASSESGRGYGYTFGSGTRLTVV.

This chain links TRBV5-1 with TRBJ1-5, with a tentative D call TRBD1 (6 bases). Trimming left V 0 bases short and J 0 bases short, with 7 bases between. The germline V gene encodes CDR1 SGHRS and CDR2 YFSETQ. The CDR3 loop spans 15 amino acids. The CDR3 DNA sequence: TGCGCCAGCAGCTTGGTGGACAGTAGCAATCAGCCCCAGCATTTT. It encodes CASSLVDSSNQPQHF.

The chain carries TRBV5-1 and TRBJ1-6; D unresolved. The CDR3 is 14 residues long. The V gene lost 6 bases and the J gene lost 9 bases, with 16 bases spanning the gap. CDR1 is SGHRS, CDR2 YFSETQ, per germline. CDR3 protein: CASKLPEVASPLHF. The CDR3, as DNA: TGCGCCAGCAAGCTTCCTGAGGTGGCTTCACCCCTCCACTTT.

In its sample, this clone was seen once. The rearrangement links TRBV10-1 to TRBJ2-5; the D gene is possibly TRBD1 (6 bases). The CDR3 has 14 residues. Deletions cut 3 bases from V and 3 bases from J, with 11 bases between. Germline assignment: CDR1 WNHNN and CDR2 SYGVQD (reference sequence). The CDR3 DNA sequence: TGCGCCAGCAGTGAAGACAGGAACAAAGAGACCCAGTACTTC. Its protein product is CASSEDRNKETQYF.

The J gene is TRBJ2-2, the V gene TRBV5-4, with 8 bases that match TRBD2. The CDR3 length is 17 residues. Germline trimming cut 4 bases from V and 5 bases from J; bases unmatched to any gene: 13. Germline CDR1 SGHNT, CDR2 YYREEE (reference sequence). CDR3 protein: CASSRTSQSIRTGELFF. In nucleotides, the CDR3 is TGTGCCAGCAGCAGGACTAGCCAGAGCATCCGAACCGGGGAGCTGTTTTTT.

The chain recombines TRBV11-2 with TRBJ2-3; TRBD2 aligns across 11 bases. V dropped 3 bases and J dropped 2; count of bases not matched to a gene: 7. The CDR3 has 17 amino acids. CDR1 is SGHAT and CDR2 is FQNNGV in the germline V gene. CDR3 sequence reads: CASSFGRLAGYTDTQYF. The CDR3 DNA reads TGTGCCAGCAGCTTCGGCCGACTAGCGGGGTACACAGATACGCAGTATTTT. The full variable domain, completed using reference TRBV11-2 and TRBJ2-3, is EAGVAQSPRYKIIEKRQSVAFWCNPISGHATLYWYQQILGQGPKLLIQFQNNGVVDDSQLPKDRFSAERLKGVDSTLKIQPAKLEDSAVYLCASSFGRLAGYTDTQYFGPGTRLTVL.

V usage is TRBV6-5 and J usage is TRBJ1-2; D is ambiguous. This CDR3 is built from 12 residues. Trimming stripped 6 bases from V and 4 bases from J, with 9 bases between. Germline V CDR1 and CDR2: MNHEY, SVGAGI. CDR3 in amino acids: CASSRELYGYTF. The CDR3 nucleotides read TGTGCCAGCAGCCGGGAGCTCTATGGCTACACCTTC.

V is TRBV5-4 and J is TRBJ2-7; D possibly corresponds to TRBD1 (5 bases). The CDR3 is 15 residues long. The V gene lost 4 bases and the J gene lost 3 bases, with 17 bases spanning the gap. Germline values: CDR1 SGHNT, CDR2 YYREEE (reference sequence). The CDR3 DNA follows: TGTGCCAGCAGCGGAGCAGCAGGGATGGACTACGAGCAGTACTTC. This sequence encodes CASSGAAGMDYEQYF.

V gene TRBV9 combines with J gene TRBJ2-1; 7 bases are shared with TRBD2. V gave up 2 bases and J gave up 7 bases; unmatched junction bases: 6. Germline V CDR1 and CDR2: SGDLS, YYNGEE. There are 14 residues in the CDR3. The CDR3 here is CASSVGGSGNEQFF. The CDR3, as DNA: TGTGCCAGCAGCGTGGGCGGGAGTGGAAATGAGCAGTTCTTC.

The CDR3 sequence: CASSQHGESSGNTIYF. In DNA form, the CDR3 reads TGTGCCAGCAGCCAACACGGGGAGAGCTCTGGAAACACCATATATTTT. The genes are TRBV4-2 and TRBJ1-3; D gene uncertain. The CDR3 runs to 16 residues. Germline CDR1 and CDR2: LGHNA and YNFKEQ. Trimming took 2 bases from V and 0 from J, leaving 11 bases between them.